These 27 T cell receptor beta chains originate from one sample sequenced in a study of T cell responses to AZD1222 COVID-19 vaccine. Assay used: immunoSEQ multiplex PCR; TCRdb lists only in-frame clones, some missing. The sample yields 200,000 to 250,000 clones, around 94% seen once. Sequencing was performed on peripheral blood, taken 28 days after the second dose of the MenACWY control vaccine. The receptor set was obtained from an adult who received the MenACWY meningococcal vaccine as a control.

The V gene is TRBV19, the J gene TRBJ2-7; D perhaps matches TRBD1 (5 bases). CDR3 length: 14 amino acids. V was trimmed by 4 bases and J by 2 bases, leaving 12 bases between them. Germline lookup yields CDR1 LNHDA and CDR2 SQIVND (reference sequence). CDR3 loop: CASSKSGRTYEQYF. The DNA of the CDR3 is TGTGCCAGTAGTAAGTCAGGGCGGACCTACGAGCAGTACTTC.

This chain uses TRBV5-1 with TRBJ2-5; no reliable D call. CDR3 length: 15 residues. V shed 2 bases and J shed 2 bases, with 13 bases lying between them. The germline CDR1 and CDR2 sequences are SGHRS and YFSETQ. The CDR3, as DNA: TGCGCCAGCAGCTTTGAAGGGTCCGGACAAGAGACCCAGTACTTC. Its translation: CASSFEGSGQETQYF.

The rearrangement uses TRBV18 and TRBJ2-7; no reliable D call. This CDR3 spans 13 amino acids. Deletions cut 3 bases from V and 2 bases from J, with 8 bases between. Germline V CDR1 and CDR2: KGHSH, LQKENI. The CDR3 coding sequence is TGTGCCAGCTCACCGGACGGTCCCTACGAGCAGTACTTC. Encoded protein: CASSPDGPYEQYF.

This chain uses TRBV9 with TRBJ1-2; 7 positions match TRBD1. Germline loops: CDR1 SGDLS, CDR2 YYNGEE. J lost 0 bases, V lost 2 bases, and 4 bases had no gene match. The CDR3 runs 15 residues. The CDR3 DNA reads TGTGCCAGCAGCGTCCGGGACAGACCTAACTATGGCTACACCTTC. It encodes CASSVRDRPNYGYTF.

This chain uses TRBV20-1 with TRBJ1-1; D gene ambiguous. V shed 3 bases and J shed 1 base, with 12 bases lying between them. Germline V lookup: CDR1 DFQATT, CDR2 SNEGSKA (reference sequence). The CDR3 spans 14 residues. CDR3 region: CSASRGVGNTEAFF. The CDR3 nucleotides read TGCAGTGCTAGTCGAGGTGTGGGGAACACTGAAGCTTTCTTT.

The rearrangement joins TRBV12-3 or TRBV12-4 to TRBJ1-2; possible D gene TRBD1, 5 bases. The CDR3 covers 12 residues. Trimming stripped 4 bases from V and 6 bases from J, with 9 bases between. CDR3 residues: CASSSTGDGYTF. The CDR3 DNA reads TGTGCCAGCAGTTCCACAGGCGATGGCTACACCTTC.

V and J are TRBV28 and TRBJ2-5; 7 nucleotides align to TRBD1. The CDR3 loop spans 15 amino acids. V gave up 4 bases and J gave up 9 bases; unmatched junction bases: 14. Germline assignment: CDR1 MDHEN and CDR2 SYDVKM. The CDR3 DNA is TGTGCCAGCAGTTCCCCCCAGACAGGGCAAAGGGCCCAGTACTTC. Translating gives CASSSPQTGQRAQYF.

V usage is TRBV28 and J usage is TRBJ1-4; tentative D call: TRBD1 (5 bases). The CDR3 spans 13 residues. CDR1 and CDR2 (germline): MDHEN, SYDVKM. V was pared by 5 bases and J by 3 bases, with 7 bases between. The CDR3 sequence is CASSRGANEKLFF. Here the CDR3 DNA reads TGTGCCAGCAGTAGGGGCGCTAATGAAAAACTGTTTTTT.

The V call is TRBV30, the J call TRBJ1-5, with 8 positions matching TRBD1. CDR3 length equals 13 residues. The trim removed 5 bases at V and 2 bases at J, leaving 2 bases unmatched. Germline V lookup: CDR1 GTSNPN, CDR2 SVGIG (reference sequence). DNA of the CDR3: TGTGCCTGGGGGGGACAGGGCAATCAGCCCCAGCATTTT. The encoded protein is CAWGGQGNQPQHF.

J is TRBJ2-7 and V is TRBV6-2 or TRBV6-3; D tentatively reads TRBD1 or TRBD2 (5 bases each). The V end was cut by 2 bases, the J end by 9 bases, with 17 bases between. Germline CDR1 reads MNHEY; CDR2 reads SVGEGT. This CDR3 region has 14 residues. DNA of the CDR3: TGTGCCAGCAGTTACGGGGCGGGTTCCCCCCCGCAGTACTTC. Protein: CASSYGAGSPPQYF.

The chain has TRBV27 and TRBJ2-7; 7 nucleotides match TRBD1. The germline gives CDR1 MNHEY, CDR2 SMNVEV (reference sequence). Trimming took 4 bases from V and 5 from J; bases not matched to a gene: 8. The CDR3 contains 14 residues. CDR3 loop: CASSSTPTGDEQYF. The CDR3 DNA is TGTGCCAGCAGTTCTACGCCCACAGGGGACGAGCAGTACTTC.

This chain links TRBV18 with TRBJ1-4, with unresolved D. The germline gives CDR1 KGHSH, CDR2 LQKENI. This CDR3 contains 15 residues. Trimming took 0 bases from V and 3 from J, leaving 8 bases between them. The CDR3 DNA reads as TGTGCCAGCTCACCACCGGGTCAGCCTAATGAAAAACTGTTTTTT. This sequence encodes CASSPPGQPNEKLFF. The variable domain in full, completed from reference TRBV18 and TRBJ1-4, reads NAGVMQNPRHLVRRRGQEARLRCSPMKGHSHVYWYRQLPEEGLKFMVYLQKENIIDESGMPKERFSAEFPKEGPSILRIQQVVRGDSAAYFCASSPPGQPNEKLFFGSGTQLSVL.

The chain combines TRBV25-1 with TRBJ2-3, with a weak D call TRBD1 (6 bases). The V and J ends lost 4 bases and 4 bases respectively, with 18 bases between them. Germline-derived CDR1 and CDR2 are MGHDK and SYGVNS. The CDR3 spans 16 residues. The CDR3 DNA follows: TGTGCCAGCAGTGTTCTAGGGGGAGCCGTGGCAGATACGCAGTATTTT. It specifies CASSVLGGAVADTQYF. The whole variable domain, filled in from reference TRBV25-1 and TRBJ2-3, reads EADIYQTPRYLVIGTGKKITLECSQTMGHDKMYWYQQDPGMELHLIHYSYGVNSTEKGDLSSESTVSRIRTEHFPLTLESARPSHTSQYLCASSVLGGAVADTQYFGPGTRLTVL.

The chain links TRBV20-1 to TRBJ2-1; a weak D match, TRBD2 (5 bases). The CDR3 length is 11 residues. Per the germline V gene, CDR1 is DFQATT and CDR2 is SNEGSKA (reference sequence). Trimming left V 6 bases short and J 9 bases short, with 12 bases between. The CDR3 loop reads CSAQAGGEQFF. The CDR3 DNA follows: TGCAGTGCCCAAGCCGGAGGTGAGCAGTTCTTC.

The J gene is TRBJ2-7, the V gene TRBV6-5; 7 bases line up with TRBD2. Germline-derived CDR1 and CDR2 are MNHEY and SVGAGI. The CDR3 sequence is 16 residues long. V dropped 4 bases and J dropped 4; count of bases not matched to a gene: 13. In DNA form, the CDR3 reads TGTGCCAGCAGTTCCGGGGGGACCCAGCCCCAATACGAGCAGTACTTC. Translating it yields CASSSGGTQPQYEQYF.

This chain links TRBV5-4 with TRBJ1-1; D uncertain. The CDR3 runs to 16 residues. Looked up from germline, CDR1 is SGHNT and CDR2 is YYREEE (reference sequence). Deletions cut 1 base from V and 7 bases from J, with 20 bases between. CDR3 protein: CASSLNVDRWEVEAFF. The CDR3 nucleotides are TGTGCCAGCAGCTTGAATGTAGATAGGTGGGAGGTTGAAGCTTTCTTT.

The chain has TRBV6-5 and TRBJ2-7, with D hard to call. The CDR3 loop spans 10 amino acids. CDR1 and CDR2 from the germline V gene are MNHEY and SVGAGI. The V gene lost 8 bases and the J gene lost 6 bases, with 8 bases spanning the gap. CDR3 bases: TGTGCCAGCGGCAGCCGCGAGCAGTACTTC. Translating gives CASGSREQYF.

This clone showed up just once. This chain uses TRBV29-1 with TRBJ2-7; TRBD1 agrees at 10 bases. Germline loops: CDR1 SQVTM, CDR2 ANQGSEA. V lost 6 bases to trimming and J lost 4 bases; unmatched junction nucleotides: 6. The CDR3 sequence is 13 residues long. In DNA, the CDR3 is TGCAGCGTGAGGGGACAGGGGTTTTACGAGCAGTACTTC. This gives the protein CSVRGQGFYEQYF.

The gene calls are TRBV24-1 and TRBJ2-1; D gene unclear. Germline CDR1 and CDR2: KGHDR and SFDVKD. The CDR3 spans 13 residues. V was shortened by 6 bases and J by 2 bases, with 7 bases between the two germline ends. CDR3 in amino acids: CATSPIPYNEQFF. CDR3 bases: TGTGCCACCAGTCCTATTCCCTACAATGAGCAGTTCTTC.

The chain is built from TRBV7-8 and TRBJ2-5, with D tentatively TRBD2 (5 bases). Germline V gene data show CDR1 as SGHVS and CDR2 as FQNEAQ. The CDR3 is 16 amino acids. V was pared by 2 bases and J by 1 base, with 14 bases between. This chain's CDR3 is CASSLRRRGSQETQYF. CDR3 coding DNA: TGTGCCAGCAGCTTAAGGCGAAGAGGGTCCCAAGAGACCCAGTACTTC.

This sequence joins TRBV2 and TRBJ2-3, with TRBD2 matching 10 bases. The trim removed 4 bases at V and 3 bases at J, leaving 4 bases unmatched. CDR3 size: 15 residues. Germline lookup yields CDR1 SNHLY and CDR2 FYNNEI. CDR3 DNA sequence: TGTGCCAGCAGTGGGGCTAGCGGGAGAACAGATACGCAGTATTTT. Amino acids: CASSGASGRTDTQYF.

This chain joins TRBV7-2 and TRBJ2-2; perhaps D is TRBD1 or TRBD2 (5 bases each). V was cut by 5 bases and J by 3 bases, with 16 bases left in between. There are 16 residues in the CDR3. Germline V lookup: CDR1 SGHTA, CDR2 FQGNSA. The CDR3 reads CASSPPGPFYTGELFF. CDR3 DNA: TGTGCCAGCAGCCCCCCGGGACCCTTTTACACCGGGGAGCTGTTTTTT.

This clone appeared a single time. CDR3 sequence reads: CASSLLPTLANYGYTF. In nucleotides, the CDR3 is TGCGCCAGCAGCCTACTCCCTACACTAGCTAACTATGGCTACACCTTC. The V gene is TRBV5-1, the J gene TRBJ1-2; D call uncertain. This CDR3 spans 16 amino acids. Trimming removed 4 bases at V and 0 bases at J, with 16 bases between. The germline V gene encodes CDR1 SGHRS and CDR2 YFSETQ.

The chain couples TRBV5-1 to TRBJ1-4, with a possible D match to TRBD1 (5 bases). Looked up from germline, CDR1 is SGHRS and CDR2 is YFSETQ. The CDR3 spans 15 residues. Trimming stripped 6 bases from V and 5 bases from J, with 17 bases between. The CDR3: CASTGTGSVNEKLFF. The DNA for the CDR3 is TGCGCCAGCACCGGGACGGGAAGTGTGAATGAAAAACTGTTTTTT.

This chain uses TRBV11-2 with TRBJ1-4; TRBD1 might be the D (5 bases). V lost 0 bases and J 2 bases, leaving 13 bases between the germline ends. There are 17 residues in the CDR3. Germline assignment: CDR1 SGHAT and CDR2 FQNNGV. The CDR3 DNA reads TGTGCCAGCAGCTTAGATGGTCTGGGGCGGACTAATGAAAAACTGTTTTTT. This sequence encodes CASSLDGLGRTNEKLFF.

The CDR3 nucleotides read TGTGCCAGCAGCGCGGGACAGGTCTACGAGCAGTACTTC. Translation: CASSAGQVYEQYF. The chain carries TRBV7-2 and TRBJ2-7; 8 positions agree with TRBD1. Germline-derived CDR1 and CDR2 are SGHTA and FQGNSA. The V and J ends lost 5 bases and 3 bases, in that order; junction bases with no gene match: 3. The CDR3 covers 13 residues.

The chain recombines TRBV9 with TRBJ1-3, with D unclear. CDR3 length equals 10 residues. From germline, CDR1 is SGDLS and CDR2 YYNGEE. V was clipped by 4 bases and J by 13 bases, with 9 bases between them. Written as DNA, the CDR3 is TGTGCCAGCAGCCCCCTCTCTATATATTTT. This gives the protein CASSPLSIYF.